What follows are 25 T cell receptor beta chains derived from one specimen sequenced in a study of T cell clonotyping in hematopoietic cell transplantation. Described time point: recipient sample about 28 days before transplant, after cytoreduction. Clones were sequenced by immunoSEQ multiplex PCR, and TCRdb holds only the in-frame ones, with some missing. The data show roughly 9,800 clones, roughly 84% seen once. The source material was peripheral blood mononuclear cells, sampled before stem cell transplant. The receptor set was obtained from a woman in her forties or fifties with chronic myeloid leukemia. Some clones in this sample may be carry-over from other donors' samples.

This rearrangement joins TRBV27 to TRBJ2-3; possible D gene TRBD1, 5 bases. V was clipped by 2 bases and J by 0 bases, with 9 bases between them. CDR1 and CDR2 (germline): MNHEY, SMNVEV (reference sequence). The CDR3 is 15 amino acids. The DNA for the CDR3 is TGTGCCAGCAGTTTAATAGGGGCTAGCACAGATACGCAGTATTTT. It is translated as CASSLIGASTDTQYF.

The CDR3 DNA sequence: TGCAGTGCGACAGGGGGCTCGCCCCAGCATTTT. Its protein product is CSATGGSPQHF. The chain carries TRBV20-1 and TRBJ1-5; 10 bases are shared with TRBD1. The V segment lost 6 bases and the J segment 9 bases; nucleotides outside the gene matches: 2. CDR3 length: 11 amino acids. CDR1 and CDR2 from the germline V gene are DFQATT and SNEGSKA (reference sequence).

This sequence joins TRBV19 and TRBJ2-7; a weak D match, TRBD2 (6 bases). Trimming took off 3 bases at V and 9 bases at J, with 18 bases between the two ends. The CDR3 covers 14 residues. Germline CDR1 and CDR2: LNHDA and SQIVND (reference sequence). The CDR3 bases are TGTGCCAGTAGTATCAGCGGGTTGGGATCCGCGCAGTACTTC. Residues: CASSISGLGSAQYF.

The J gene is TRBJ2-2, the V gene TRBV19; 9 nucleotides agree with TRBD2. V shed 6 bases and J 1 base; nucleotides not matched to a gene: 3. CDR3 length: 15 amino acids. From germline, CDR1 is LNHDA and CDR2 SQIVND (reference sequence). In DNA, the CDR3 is TGTGCCAGTAGACCTAGCGGGATGAACACCGGGGAGCTGTTTTTT. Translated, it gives CASRPSGMNTGELFF.

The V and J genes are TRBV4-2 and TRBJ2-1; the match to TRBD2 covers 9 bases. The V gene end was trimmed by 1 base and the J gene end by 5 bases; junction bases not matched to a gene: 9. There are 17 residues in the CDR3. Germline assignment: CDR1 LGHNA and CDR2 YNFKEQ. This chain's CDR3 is CASSQARRLAVNNEQFF. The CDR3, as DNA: TGTGCCAGCAGCCAAGCCAGGAGACTAGCGGTGAACAATGAGCAGTTCTTC.

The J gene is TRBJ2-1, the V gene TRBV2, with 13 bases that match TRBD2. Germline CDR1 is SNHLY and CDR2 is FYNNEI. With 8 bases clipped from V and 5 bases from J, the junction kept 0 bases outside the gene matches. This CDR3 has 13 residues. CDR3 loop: CASGTSGNNEQFF. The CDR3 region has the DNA TGTGCCAGCGGGACTAGCGGGAACAATGAGCAGTTCTTC.

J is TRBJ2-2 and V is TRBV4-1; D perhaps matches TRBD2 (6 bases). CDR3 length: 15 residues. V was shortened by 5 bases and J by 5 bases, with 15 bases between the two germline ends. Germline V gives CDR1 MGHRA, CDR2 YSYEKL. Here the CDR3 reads CASSDWPAGTGELFF. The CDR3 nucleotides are TGCGCCAGCAGCGACTGGCCGGCGGGGACCGGGGAGCTGTTTTTT.

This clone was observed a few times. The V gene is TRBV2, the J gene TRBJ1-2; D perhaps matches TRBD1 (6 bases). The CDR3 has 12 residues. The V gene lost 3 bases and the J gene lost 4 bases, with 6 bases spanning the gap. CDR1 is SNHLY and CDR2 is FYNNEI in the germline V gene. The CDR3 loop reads CASSEDSYGYTF. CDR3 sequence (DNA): TGTGCCAGCAGTGAGGACAGCTATGGCTACACCTTC.

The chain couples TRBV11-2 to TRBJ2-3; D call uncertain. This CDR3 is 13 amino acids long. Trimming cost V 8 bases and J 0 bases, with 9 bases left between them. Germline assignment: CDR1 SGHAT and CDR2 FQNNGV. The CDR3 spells CASGSASTDTQYF. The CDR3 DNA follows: TGTGCCAGCGGAAGCGCTAGCACAGATACGCAGTATTTT. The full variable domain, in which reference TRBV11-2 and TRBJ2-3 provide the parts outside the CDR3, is EAGVAQSPRYKIIEKRQSVAFWCNPISGHATLYWYQQILGQGPKLLIQFQNNGVVDDSQLPKDRFSAERLKGVDSTLKIQPAKLEDSAVYLCASGSASTDTQYFGPGTRLTVL.

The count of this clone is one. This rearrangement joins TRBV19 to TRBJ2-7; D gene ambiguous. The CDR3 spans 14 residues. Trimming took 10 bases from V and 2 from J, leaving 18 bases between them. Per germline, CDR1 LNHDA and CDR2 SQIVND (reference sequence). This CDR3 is CATKTGGLAYEQYF. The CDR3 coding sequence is TGTGCCACTAAGACGGGCGGTTTGGCCTACGAGCAGTACTTC.

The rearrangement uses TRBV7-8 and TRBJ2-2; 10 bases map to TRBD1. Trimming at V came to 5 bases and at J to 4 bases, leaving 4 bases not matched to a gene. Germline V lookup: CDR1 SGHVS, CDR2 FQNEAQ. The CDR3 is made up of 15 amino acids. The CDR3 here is CASSAGTGVTGELFF. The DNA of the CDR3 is TGTGCCAGCAGCGCCGGGACAGGGGTCACCGGGGAGCTGTTTTTT.

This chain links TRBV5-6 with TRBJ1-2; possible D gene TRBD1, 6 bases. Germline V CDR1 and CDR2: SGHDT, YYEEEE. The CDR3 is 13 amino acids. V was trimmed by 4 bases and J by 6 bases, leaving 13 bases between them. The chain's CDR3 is CASSPGTSHGYTF. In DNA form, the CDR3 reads TGTGCCAGCAGCCCCGGGACATCACATGGCTACACCTTC.

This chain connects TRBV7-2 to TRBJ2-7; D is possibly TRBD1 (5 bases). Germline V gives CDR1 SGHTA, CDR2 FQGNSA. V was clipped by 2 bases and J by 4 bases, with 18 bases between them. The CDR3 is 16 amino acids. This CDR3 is CASSLNRYRGWYEQYF. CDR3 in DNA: TGTGCCAGCAGCTTAAACAGGTACCGAGGATGGTACGAGCAGTACTTC.

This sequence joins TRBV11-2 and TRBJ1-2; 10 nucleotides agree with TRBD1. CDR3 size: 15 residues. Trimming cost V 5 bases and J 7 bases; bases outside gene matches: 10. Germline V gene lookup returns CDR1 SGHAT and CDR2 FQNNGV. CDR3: CASSRTGTGVSGYTF. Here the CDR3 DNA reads TGTGCCAGCAGCCGGACCGGGACAGGGGTTTCTGGCTACACCTTC.

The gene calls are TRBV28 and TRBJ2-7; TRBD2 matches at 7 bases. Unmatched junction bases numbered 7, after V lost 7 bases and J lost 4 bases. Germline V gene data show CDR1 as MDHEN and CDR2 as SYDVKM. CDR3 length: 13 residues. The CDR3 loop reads CASTGLAEYEQYF. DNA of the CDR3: TGTGCCAGCACAGGGCTAGCGGAGTACGAGCAGTACTTC. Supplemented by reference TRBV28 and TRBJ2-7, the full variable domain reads DVKVTQSSRYLVKRTGEKVFLECVQDMDHENMFWYRQDPGLGLRLIYFSYDVKMKEKGDIPEGYSVSREKKERFSLILESASTNQTSMYLCASTGLAEYEQYFGPGTRLTVT.

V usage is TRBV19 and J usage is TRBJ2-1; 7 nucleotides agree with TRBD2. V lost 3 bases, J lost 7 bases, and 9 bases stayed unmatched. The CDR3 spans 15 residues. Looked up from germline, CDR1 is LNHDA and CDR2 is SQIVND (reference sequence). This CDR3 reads CASSMQGGRANEQFF. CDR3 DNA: TGTGCCAGTAGTATGCAGGGCGGGAGAGCAAATGAGCAGTTCTTC.

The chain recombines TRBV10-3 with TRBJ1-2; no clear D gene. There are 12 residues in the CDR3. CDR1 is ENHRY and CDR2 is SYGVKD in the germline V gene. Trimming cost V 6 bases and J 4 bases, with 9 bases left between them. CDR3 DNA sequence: TGTGCCATCAGCCTCGCGGGCTATGGCTACACCTTC. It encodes CAISLAGYGYTF.

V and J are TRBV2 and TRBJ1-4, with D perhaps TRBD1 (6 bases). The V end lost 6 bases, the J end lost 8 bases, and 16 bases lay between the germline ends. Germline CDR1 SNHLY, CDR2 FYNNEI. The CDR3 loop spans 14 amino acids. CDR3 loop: CASSTPQGREKLFF. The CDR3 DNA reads TGTGCCAGCAGCACACCACAGGGTCGGGAAAAACTGTTTTTT.

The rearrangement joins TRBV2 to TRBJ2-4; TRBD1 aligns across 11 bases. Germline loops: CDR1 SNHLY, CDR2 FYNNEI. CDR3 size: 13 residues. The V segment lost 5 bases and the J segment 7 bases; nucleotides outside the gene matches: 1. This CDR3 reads CASSRDRGNIQYF. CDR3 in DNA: TGTGCCAGCAGTAGGGACAGGGGGAACATTCAGTACTTC.

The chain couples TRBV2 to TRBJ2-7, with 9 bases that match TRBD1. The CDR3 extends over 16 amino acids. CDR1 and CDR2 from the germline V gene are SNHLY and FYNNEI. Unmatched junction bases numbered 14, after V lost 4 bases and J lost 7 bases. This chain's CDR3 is CASSGSSLQGAGEQYF. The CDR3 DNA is TGTGCCAGCAGTGGAAGTTCGTTACAGGGGGCGGGAGAGCAGTACTTC.

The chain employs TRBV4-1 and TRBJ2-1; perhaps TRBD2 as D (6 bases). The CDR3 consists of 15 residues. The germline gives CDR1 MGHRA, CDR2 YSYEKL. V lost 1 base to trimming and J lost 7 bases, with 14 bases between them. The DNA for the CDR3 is TGCGCCAGCAGCCAAGCTATCGGGAGTCCAAATGAGCAGTTCTTC. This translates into CASSQAIGSPNEQFF.

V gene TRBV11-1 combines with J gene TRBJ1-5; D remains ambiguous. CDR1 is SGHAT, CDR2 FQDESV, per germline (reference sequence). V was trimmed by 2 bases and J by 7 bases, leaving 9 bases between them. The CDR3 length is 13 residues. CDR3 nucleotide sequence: TGTGCCAGCAGCTTAAAGGCGGGGCAGCCCCAGCATTTT. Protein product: CASSLKAGQPQHF. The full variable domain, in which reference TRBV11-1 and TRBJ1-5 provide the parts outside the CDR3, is EAEVAQSPRYKITEKSQAVAFWCDPISGHATLYWYRQILGQGPELLVQFQDESVVDDSQLPKDRFSAERLKGVDSTLKIQPAELGDSAMYLCASSLKAGQPQHFGDGTRLSIL.

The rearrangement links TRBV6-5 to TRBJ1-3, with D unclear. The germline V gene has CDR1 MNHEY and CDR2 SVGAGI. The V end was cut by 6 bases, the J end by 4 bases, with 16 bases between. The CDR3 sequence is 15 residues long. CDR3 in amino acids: CASRGPANFGNTIYF. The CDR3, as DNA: TGTGCCAGCAGGGGTCCAGCAAACTTCGGAAACACCATATATTTT.

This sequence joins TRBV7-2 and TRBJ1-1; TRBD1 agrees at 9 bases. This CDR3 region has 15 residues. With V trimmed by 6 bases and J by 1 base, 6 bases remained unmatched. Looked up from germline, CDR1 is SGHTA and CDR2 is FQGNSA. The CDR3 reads CASRLDRGSNTEAFF. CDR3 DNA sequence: TGTGCCAGCAGATTGGACAGGGGCTCGAACACTGAAGCTTTCTTT.

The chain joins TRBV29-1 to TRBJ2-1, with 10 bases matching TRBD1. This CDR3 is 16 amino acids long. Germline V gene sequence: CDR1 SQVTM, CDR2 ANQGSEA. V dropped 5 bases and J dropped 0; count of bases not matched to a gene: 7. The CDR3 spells CSVTGTGDSSYNEQFF. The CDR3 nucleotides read TGCAGCGTTACCGGGACAGGGGACAGCTCCTACAATGAGCAGTTCTTC.